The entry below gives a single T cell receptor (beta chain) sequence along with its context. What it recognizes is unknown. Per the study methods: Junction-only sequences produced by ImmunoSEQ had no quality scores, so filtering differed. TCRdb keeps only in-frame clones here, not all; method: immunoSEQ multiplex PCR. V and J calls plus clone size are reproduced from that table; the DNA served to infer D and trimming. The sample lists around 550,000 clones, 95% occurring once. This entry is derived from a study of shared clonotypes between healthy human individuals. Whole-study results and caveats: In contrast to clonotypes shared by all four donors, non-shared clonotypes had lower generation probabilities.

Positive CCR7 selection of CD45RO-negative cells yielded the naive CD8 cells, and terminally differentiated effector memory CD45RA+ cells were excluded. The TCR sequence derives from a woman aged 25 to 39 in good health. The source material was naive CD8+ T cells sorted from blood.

The CDR3 sequence: CASSEPLGSGELFF. CDR3 sequence (DNA): TGTGCCAGCAGCGAACCGCTGGGTTCCGGGGAGCTGTTTTTT. The genes are TRBV13 and TRBJ2-2; D gene uncertain. Germline V lookup: CDR1 PRHDT, CDR2 FYEKMQ (reference sequence). V lost 5 bases and J lost 6, with 13 bases in between. This CDR3 has 14 residues.